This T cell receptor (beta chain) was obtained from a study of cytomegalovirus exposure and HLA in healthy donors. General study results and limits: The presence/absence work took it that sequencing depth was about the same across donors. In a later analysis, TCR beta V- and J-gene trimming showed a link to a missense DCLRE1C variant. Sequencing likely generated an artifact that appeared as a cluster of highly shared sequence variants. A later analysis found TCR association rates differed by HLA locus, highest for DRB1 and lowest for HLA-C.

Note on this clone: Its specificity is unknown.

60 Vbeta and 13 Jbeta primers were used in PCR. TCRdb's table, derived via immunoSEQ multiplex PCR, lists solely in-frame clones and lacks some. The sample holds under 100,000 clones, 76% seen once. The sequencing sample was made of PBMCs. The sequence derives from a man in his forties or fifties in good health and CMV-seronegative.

The CDR3 here is CASRQTGGDNEKLFF. The DNA for the CDR3 is TGTGCCAGCCGACAGACAGGGGGCGATAATGAAAAACTGTTTTTT. The rearrangement links TRBV2 to TRBJ1-4; 10 bases match TRBD1. Germline loops: CDR1 SNHLY, CDR2 FYNNEI. The CDR3 extends over 15 amino acids. V dropped 8 bases and J dropped 4; count of bases not matched to a gene: 7.